This TCR beta chain was identified during a study of liver allograft versus peripheral blood T cells. Turning to the study itself: A comparison was made between T cell receptor repertoires in transplanted livers and those in recipients' peripheral blood. Study findings and constraints: Intra-allograft T cell receptor repertoires in the liver reportedly differed from peripheral blood repertoires.

Germline V gives CDR1 SEHNR, CDR2 FQNEAQ (reference sequence). The CDR3 extends over 14 amino acids. The ends were cut back, 1 base at V and 5 bases at J, with 11 bases in the middle. This clonotype is termed medium-sized. As yet, its antigen is unknown. MiXCR, run by TCRdb on the reads, gives a single entry per CDR3 protein. The table records roughly 9,200 distinct CDR3 sequences, approximately 26% of them present only once. The chain links TRBV7-9 to TRBJ1-2; maybe TRBD1 (5 bases). The receptor's source is a human patient who had a liver transplant. Some of these T cells may belong to the graft donor. The chain's CDR3 is CASSLDPQAYGYTF. The CDR3 nucleotides read TGTGCCAGCAGCTTAGACCCACAGGCGTATGGCTACACCTTC.